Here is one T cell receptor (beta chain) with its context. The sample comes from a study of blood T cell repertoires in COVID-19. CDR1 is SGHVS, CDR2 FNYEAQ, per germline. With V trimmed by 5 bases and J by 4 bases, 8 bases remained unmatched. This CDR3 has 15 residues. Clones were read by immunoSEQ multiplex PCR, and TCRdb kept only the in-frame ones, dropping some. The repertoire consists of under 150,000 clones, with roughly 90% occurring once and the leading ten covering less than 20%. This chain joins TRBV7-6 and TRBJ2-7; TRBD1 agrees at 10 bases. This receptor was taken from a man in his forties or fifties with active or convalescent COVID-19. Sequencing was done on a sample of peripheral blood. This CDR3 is CASSDPGQGLYEQYF. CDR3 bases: TGTGCCAGCAGCGATCCGGGACAGGGGTTGTACGAGCAGTACTTC. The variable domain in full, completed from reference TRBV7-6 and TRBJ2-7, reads GAGVSQSPRYKVTKRGQDVALRCDPISGHVSLYWYRQALGQGPEFLTYFNYEAQQDKSGLPNDRFSAERPEGSISTLTIQRTEQRDSAMYRCASSDPGQGLYEQYFGPGTRLTVT.